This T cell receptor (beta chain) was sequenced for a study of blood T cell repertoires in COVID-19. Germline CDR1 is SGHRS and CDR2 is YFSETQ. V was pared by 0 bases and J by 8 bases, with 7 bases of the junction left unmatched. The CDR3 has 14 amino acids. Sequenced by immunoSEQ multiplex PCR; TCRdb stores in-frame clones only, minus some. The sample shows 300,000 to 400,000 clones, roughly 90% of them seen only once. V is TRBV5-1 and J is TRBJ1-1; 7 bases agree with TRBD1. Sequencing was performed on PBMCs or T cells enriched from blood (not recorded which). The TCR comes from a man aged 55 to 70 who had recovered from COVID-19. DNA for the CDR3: TGCGCCAGCAGCTTGGGGACAGGATCAAGGGAAGCTTTCTTT. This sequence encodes CASSLGTGSREAFF.